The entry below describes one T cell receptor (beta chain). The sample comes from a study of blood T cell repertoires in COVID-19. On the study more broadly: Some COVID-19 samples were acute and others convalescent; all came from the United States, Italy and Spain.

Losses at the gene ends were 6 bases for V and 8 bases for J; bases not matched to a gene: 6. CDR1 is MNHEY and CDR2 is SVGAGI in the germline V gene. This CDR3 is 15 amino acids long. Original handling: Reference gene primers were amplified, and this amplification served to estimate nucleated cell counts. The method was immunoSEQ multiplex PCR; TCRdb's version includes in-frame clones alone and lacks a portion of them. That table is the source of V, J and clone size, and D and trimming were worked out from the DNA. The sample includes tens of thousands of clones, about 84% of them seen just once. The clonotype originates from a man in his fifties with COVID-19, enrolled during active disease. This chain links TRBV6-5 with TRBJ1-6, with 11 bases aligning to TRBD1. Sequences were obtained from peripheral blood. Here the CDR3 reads CASRGQGARDSPLHF. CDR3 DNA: TGTGCCAGCAGAGGACAGGGGGCCCGAGATTCACCCCTCCACTTT.